This T cell receptor beta chain emerged from a study of T cell changes during pregnancy in multiple sclerosis. In this sample, this clone turned up a few times. TCRdb keeps only in-frame clones here, not all; method: immunoSEQ multiplex PCR. The sample carries around 75,000 clones, roughly 90% recorded once. CDR3 length equals 14 residues. V lost 2 bases and J 5 bases, leaving 10 bases between the germline ends. In germline, CDR1 is MNHEY, CDR2 SVGAGI. V usage is TRBV6-5 and J usage is TRBJ1-5; D is unresolved. The sequenced sample was CD4+ T cells from peripheral blood mononuclear cells, obtained in the third trimester of pregnancy. This receptor was taken from a female donor in good health, enrolled as a control in a pregnancy study. CDR3 DNA sequence: TGTGCCAGCAGTTACGACGGAGAAGATCAGCCCCAGCATTTT. It specifies CASSYDGEDQPQHF.